The rows below give T cell receptor beta chains drawn from one sample of a study of shared clonotypes between healthy human individuals. Clones were read by immunoSEQ multiplex PCR, and TCRdb kept only the in-frame ones, dropping some. The profile shows 950,000 to 1,100,000 clones, around three quarters of them singletons. Material: memory CD4+ T cells from PBMCs. These receptors all come from a man aged 18 to 29 in good health. Some clones in this sample may be carry-over from other donors' samples. CDR3s include the opening cysteine and the closing phenylalanine or tryptophan. Fields, in order: clone size, J gene, V gene, D gene, CDR3 protein, CDR3 DNA. D genes are given only for firm matches. For some rows the clone size is stated as once, few or many, or as a class when expanded; others skip it.

clone size: once
J gene: TRBJ1-2
V gene: TRBV29-1
D gene: .
CDR3 protein: CSVEMRGTGGYTF
CDR3 DNA: TGCAGCGTTGAAATGAGGGGGACGGGCGGCTACACCTTC

clone size: .
J gene: TRBJ2-1
V gene: TRBV5-1
D gene: .
CDR3 protein: CASSLVGQGNNEQFF
CDR3 DNA: TGCGCCAGCAGCTTGGTTGGGCAGGGGAACAATGAGCAGTTCTTC

clone size: once
J gene: TRBJ2-1
V gene: TRBV28
D gene: .
CDR3 protein: CASLSQGRSYNEQFF
CDR3 DNA: TGTGCCTCACTATCCCAGGGCCGCTCCTACAATGAGCAGTTCTTC

clone size: .
J gene: TRBJ1-5
V gene: TRBV19
D gene: .
CDR3 protein: CASSIKDHFQPQHF
CDR3 DNA: TGTGCCAGTAGTATTAAGGACCACTTCCAGCCCCAGCATTTT

clone size: .
J gene: TRBJ2-7
V gene: TRBV7-2
D gene: .
CDR3 protein: CASSQNSYEQYF
CDR3 DNA: TGTGCCAGCAGCCAGAACTCCTACGAGCAGTACTTC

clone size: .
J gene: TRBJ2-7
V gene: TRBV27
D gene: TRBD2
CDR3 protein: CATSLASGSGEQYF
CDR3 DNA: TGTGCCACCTCCCTGGCTAGCGGGAGTGGCGAGCAGTACTTC

clone size: once
J gene: TRBJ2-2
V gene: TRBV27
D gene: .
CDR3 protein: CASSLAGRGGRELFF
CDR3 DNA: TGTGCCAGCAGTTTAGCGGGGCGTGGTGGCCGGGAGCTGTTTTTT

clone size: .
J gene: TRBJ2-1
V gene: TRBV27
D gene: .
CDR3 protein: CASSKGPLREQFF
CDR3 DNA: TGTGCCAGCAGTAAGGGGCCGCTCCGGGAGCAGTTCTTC

clone size: .
J gene: TRBJ2-7
V gene: TRBV18
D gene: .
CDR3 protein: CASSPESIGSYEQYF
CDR3 DNA: TGTGCCAGCTCCCCGGAGAGCATAGGATCCTACGAGCAGTACTTC

clone size: .
J gene: TRBJ2-7
V gene: TRBV18
D gene: .
CDR3 protein: CASSLYVADEQYF
CDR3 DNA: TGTGCCAGCTCACTATATGTTGCCGACGAGCAGTACTTC

clone size: few
J gene: TRBJ2-7
V gene: TRBV6-1
D gene: .
CDR3 protein: CASSEGLWTTYEQYF
CDR3 DNA: TGTGCCAGCAGTGAAGGCCTTTGGACTACCTACGAGCAGTACTTC

clone size: .
J gene: TRBJ2-1
V gene: TRBV25-1
D gene: TRBD1
CDR3 protein: CASSRGLDEQFF
CDR3 DNA: TGTGCCAGCAGCAGGGGGCTCGATGAGCAGTTCTTC

clone size: .
J gene: TRBJ2-7
V gene: TRBV2
D gene: .
CDR3 protein: CASKLTRESEQYF
CDR3 DNA: TGTGCCAGCAAACTTACAAGGGAGTCCGAGCAGTACTTC

clone size: .
J gene: TRBJ2-3
V gene: TRBV15
D gene: .
CDR3 protein: CATSRERPRPWTDTQYF
CDR3 DNA: TGTGCCACCAGCAGAGAGCGCCCCCGCCCCTGGACAGATACGCAGTATTTT

clone size: few
J gene: TRBJ1-2
V gene: TRBV5-5
D gene: .
CDR3 protein: CASSGETQKIHIFGNGYTF
CDR3 DNA: TGTGCCAGCAGCGGCGAAACCCAAAAGATACACATTTTCGGGAATGGCTACACCTTC

clone size: .
J gene: TRBJ2-7
V gene: TRBV10-3
D gene: .
CDR3 protein: CAISGSLEGDEQYF
CDR3 DNA: TGTGCCATCAGTGGCAGCCTGGAGGGCGACGAGCAGTACTTC

clone size: .
J gene: TRBJ1-1
V gene: TRBV6-1
D gene: TRBD1
CDR3 protein: CASSGVVGQGAPEAFF
CDR3 DNA: TGTGCCAGCAGTGGAGTAGTGGGACAGGGGGCCCCTGAAGCTTTCTTT

clone size: .
J gene: TRBJ1-1
V gene: TRBV7-6
D gene: .
CDR3 protein: CASSSQRGTEAFF
CDR3 DNA: TGTGCCAGCAGCTCGCAGCGGGGCACTGAAGCTTTCTTT

clone size: .
J gene: TRBJ2-2
V gene: TRBV27
D gene: TRBD1
CDR3 protein: CASKTGESGELFF
CDR3 DNA: TGTGCCAGCAAGACAGGGGAATCCGGGGAGCTGTTTTTT

clone size: .
J gene: TRBJ2-1
V gene: TRBV30
D gene: .
CDR3 protein: CAWSDTEQFF
CDR3 DNA: TGTGCCTGGAGTGACACGGAGCAGTTCTTC